The next 24 T cell receptor beta chains were all read from a single sample in a study of T cell responses to AZD1222 COVID-19 vaccine. Method: immunoSEQ multiplex PCR; TCRdb's copy keeps in-frame clones and lacks some. The data show 90,000 to 150,000 clones, with about nine tenths seen just once and around 2.6% held by the top ten. The sample here was peripheral blood, taken 28 days after the second AZD1222 dose. The source of these receptors is an adult who received the AZD1222 COVID-19 vaccine.

CDR3 residues: CASSNQGVSYEQYF. The CDR3 nucleotides are TGTGCCAGTAGTAATCAGGGGGTCTCCTACGAGCAGTACTTC. The chain employs TRBV19 and TRBJ2-7; 7 bases are a match to TRBD1. CDR1 is LNHDA and CDR2 is SQIVND in the germline V gene (reference sequence). J was trimmed by 0 bases and V by 4 bases; bases with no gene match: 3. This CDR3 region has 14 residues.

J is TRBJ2-1 and V is TRBV6-2 or TRBV6-3; TRBD2 matches 9 bases. CDR3 length: 17 amino acids. The V gene's germline CDR1 is MNHEY and CDR2 SVGEGT. The V and J ends lost 2 bases and 7 bases, in that order; junction bases with no gene match: 12. The CDR3, as DNA: TGTGCCAGCAGTTACGAGGTTAGCGGGGGCCCTCGGAATGAGCAGTTCTTC. Its protein is CASSYEVSGGPRNEQFF.

In DNA, the CDR3 is TGTGCCAGCAGCCGCCAGGGCGGGGGCCCTTATGGCTACACCTTC. Protein product: CASSRQGGGPYGYTF. The V call is TRBV6-5, the J call TRBJ1-2, with TRBD1 as a possible D gene (6 bases). Germline values: CDR1 MNHEY, CDR2 SVGAGI. V lost 6 bases to trimming and J lost 5 bases, with 19 bases between them. The CDR3 runs 15 residues.

The chain combines TRBV29-1 with TRBJ2-1; D is undetermined. The CDR3 consists of 13 residues. The ends were cut back, 4 bases at V and 2 bases at J, with 9 bases in the middle. The germline V gene has CDR1 SQVTM and CDR2 ANQGSEA. This CDR3 reads CSVGHLTYNEQFF. CDR3 bases: TGCAGCGTTGGACACCTGACCTACAATGAGCAGTTCTTC.

This clone was seen many times. The rearrangement links TRBV6-2 or TRBV6-3 to TRBJ1-5; no definite D call. The V gene's germline CDR1 is MNHEY and CDR2 SVGEGT. Trimming stripped 2 bases from V and 8 bases from J, with 10 bases between. The CDR3 spans 13 residues. CDR3 loop: CASSYDLMKPQHF. The CDR3 nucleotides are TGTGCCAGCAGTTACGACCTCATGAAGCCCCAGCATTTT.

The J gene is TRBJ1-1, the V gene TRBV19, with D possibly matching TRBD1 (5 bases). This CDR3 contains 14 residues. With 3 bases removed from V and 4 bases from J, the gap between germline ends came to 12 bases. Germline loops: CDR1 LNHDA, CDR2 SQIVND (reference sequence). This CDR3 is CASSMIGQITEAFF. The DNA for the CDR3 is TGTGCCAGTAGTATGATCGGACAAATCACTGAAGCTTTCTTT.

The chain uses TRBV12-3 or TRBV12-4 and TRBJ1-4; unclear D gene. The germline V and J ends were trimmed by 6 bases and 5 bases, with 4 bases remaining between them. The CDR3 has 11 amino acids. The CDR3 DNA follows: TGTGCCAGCAGGTGGAATGAAAAACTGTTTTTT. Its protein is CASRWNEKLFF.

The chain uses TRBV6-1 and TRBJ1-2; TRBD1 agrees at 8 bases. Germline V gives CDR1 MNHNS, CDR2 SASEGT. This CDR3 is built from 13 residues. The J segment lost 3 bases and the V segment lost 5 bases, leaving 2 bases of the junction unmatched. The CDR3 nucleotides read TGTGCCAGCAGTTCAGGGGGCGACTATGGCTACACCTTC. The encoded protein is CASSSGGDYGYTF.

The chain joins TRBV6-2 or TRBV6-3 to TRBJ1-6; no clear D gene. This CDR3 is built from 13 residues. Trimming removed 5 bases from V and 4 bases from J, with 6 bases in between. The germline V gene has CDR1 MNHEY and CDR2 SVGEGT. The CDR3 loop reads CASSLRYNSPLHF. The CDR3 DNA is TGTGCCAGCAGTCTCCGGTATAATTCACCCCTCCACTTT.

The chain joins TRBV5-1 to TRBJ1-6; no definite D call. V was pared by 0 bases and J by 4 bases, with 11 bases between. There are 16 residues in the CDR3. Germline CDR1 and CDR2: SGHRS and YFSETQ. CDR3 nucleotide sequence: TGCGCCAGCAGCTTGGGGGTAGACTCTTATAATTCACCCCTCCACTTT. This sequence encodes CASSLGVDSYNSPLHF.

This clone was detected once. This chain connects TRBV7-2 to TRBJ1-2, with D perhaps matching TRBD1 (6 bases). The length of the CDR3 is 13 residues. Trimming pared 5 bases from V and 2 bases from J, leaving 9 bases between. Germline values: CDR1 SGHTA, CDR2 FQGNSA. In DNA, the CDR3 is TGTGCCAGCAGCCCGGACAGCAACTATGGCTACACCTTC. Protein product: CASSPDSNYGYTF.

This clone occurred once. V is TRBV18 and J is TRBJ2-7; a weak D match, TRBD2 (7 bases). Trimming left V 3 bases short and J 5 bases short, with 20 bases between. CDR1 KGHSH and CDR2 LQKENI come from the germline V gene. The CDR3 has 16 amino acids. The CDR3 DNA reads TGTGCCAGCTCACCCGACACTCGGGGGGCTAGGAACGAGCAGTACTTC. Its translation: CASSPDTRGARNEQYF.

The chain employs TRBV19 and TRBJ2-3; 10 bases line up with TRBD2. The CDR3 extends over 17 amino acids. Germline-derived CDR1 and CDR2 are LNHDA and SQIVND (reference sequence). Trimming removed 5 bases from V and 6 bases from J; junction bases left unmatched: 14. The CDR3 DNA reads as TGTGCCAGTAGTGCAATTAGCGGGGGGAGACCTGGGGATACGCAGTATTTT. Its translation: CASSAISGGRPGDTQYF.

The gene calls are TRBV28 and TRBJ2-3; D is unclear. Between the trimmed V and J ends, which lost 5 bases and 1 base, there was a span of 7 bases. The CDR3 is 13 residues long. Germline values: CDR1 MDHEN, CDR2 SYDVKM. CDR3 loop: CASSPWGTDTQYF. CDR3 nucleotides: TGTGCCAGCAGTCCCTGGGGCACAGATACGCAGTATTTT.

Notes on this clone: Other nucleotide sequences from this sample produce the same CDR3. J is TRBJ1-1 and V is TRBV5-1, with unresolved D. V was cut by 0 bases and J by 2 bases, with 11 bases left in between. The CDR3 is 15 amino acids. CDR1 is SGHRS and CDR2 is YFSETQ in the germline V gene. CDR3 DNA: TGCGCCAGCAGCTTGGAATCAGAGATAAACACTGAAGCTTTCTTT. It specifies CASSLESEINTEAFF.

The chain combines TRBV28 with TRBJ1-2, with D maybe TRBD1 (6 bases). Germline-derived CDR1 and CDR2 are MDHEN and SYDVKM. The V end was cut by 2 bases, the J end by 8 bases, with 15 bases between. The CDR3 sequence is 14 residues long. The CDR3 DNA follows: TGTGCCAGCAGTTTAAGGCAGGGGCGAAAAGGCTACACCTTC. This translates into CASSLRQGRKGYTF.

The table lists this clone with a count of one. The J gene is TRBJ2-3, the V gene TRBV28, with 7 bases that match TRBD1. V lost 7 bases to trimming and J lost 4 bases; unmatched junction nucleotides: 8. The CDR3 contains 14 residues. The V gene's germline CDR1 is MDHEN and CDR2 SYDVKM. The CDR3 bases are TGTGCCAGCAAAGCCGGGACAGAGTCAGATACGCAGTATTTT. Translated, it gives CASKAGTESDTQYF. Drawing the rest from reference TRBV28 and TRBJ2-3, the complete variable domain is DVKVTQSSRYLVKRTGEKVFLECVQDMDHENMFWYRQDPGLGLRLIYFSYDVKMKEKGDIPEGYSVSREKKERFSLILESASTNQTSMYLCASKAGTESDTQYFGPGTRLTVL.

V is TRBV7-3 and J is TRBJ2-3; D is possibly TRBD1 (6 bases). The CDR3 loop spans 13 amino acids. V lost 4 bases to trimming and J lost 2 bases, with 7 bases between them. Germline CDR1 SGHTA, CDR2 FQGTGA. DNA for the CDR3: TGTGCCAGCAGCTGGGACACCACAGATACGCAGTATTTT. Its translation: CASSWDTTDTQYF.

The gene calls are TRBV4-2 and TRBJ2-5; 9 bases line up with TRBD2. In germline, CDR1 is LGHNA, CDR2 YNFKEQ. V trimming: 3 bases; J trimming: 0 bases; junction bases outside the gene matches: 5. The CDR3 has 16 amino acids. CDR3 bases: TGTGCCAGCAGCCAGGGGCGGGGGGGCAACCAAGAGACCCAGTACTTC. This codes for CASSQGRGGNQETQYF.

The rearrangement links TRBV10-2 to TRBJ1-3; D is perhaps TRBD1 (6 bases). Germline V lookup: CDR1 WSHSY, CDR2 SAAADI. V lost 3 bases and J lost 4, with 10 bases in between. The CDR3 covers 14 residues. The chain's CDR3 is CASSEQGSGNTIYF. The DNA of the CDR3 is TGCGCCAGCAGTGAACAGGGATCAGGAAACACCATATATTTT.

The V gene is TRBV21-1, the J gene TRBJ2-7; the DNA was not used to check the table's D call, TRBD2. TRBV21-1 has pseudogene status. This CDR3 comprises 13 residues. CDR3 coding DNA: TGTGCCAGCACTGTATCGTCCTCCTACGAGCAGTACTTC. Protein sequence: CASTVSSSYEQYF.

The V call is TRBV2, the J call TRBJ2-5; D is unclear. The V end was cut by 6 bases, the J end by 5 bases, with 19 bases between. CDR1 and CDR2 (germline): SNHLY, FYNNEI. The CDR3 is made up of 15 amino acids. CDR3 region: CASSALGHSYETQYF. The CDR3 DNA is TGTGCCAGCAGCGCCCTAGGTCACTCCTACGAGACCCAGTACTTC.

The chain couples TRBV19 to TRBJ1-1; 7 bases line up with TRBD1. V was pared by 4 bases and J by 7 bases, with 6 bases of the junction left unmatched. CDR3 length: 13 residues. CDR1 and CDR2 from the germline V gene are LNHDA and SQIVND (reference sequence). The chain's CDR3 is CASSTRGALEAFF. DNA of the CDR3: TGTGCCAGTAGTACCAGGGGGGCTCTTGAAGCTTTCTTT.

The chain couples TRBV27 to TRBJ1-2; 10 nucleotides line up with TRBD1. V gave up 4 bases and J gave up 4 bases; unmatched junction bases: 9. CDR3 length: 16 amino acids. Looked up from germline, CDR1 is MNHEY and CDR2 is SMNVEV (reference sequence). The CDR3 region is CASSSHRDRGPYGYTF. The CDR3 nucleotides read TGTGCCAGCAGTTCCCACCGGGACAGGGGCCCCTATGGCTACACCTTC.